The 18 T cell receptor beta chains presented below share a single source sample, sequenced in a study of vaccination and CD4 T cells after COVID-19 (dated by TCRdb to the early 2020s). The antigens for these receptors are not known. Library method: PCR. These reads were obtained on an Illumina iSeq 100. TCR sequencing of DNA from cultured CD4+ T cells used the Oncomine TCR Beta short-read assay at the Johns Hopkins FTIC core. TCRdb took the public reads, trimmed them with fastp at Q25, ran MiXCR for clone calling and kept in-frame beta chains. Every CDR3 protein is listed once, alongside the most common genes and DNA of its rows. Across this sample there are 9,500 to 15,000 distinct CDR3 sequences, with over 55% seen only once. Around 12% of the sample goes to the ten largest clones. Sample treatment or condition, as interpreted from the label and publication: roughly ten-day PBMC culture with coronavirus spike peptide pools or control peptides (ViraFEST assay).

Material: CD4+ T cells from blood, cultured in vitro. Receptor source: a human donor who had recovered from COVID-19.

This rearrangement joins TRBV2 to TRBJ2-2; D possibly uses TRBD1 or TRBD2 (5 bases each). Germline CDR1 and CDR2: SNHLY and FYNNEI. The CDR3 totals 16 residues. Trimming took off 3 bases at V and 6 bases at J, with 17 bases between the two ends. CDR3 in DNA: TGTGCCAGCAGTGAGTTAGGGACGCCCAACGCCGGGGAGCTGTTTTTT. It is translated as CASSELGTPNAGELFF. Variable domain in full (rest from reference TRBV2 and TRBJ2-2): EPEVTQTPSHQVTQMGQEVILRCVPISNHLYFYWYRQILGQKVEFLVSFYNNEISEKSEIFDDQFSVERPDGSNFTLKIRSTKLEDSAMYFCASSELGTPNAGELFFGEGSRLTVL.

A remark on this clonotype: Relative to the germline gene, one junction end is altered; a read error may explain this. J is TRBJ2-5 and V is TRBV28; possibly TRBD1 for D (5 bases). The germline V gene encodes CDR1 MDHEN and CDR2 SYDVKM. CDR3 length: 14 amino acids. The CDR3 protein is CASSLWGSQETQYF. In DNA form, the CDR3 reads TGTGCCAGCAGTCTATGGGGCTCCCAAGAGACCCAGTACTTC.

The rearrangement links TRBV20-1 to TRBJ2-7; 8 bases are shared with TRBD2. Germline lookup yields CDR1 DFQATT and CDR2 SNEGSKA (reference sequence). The V segment lost 3 bases and the J segment 3 bases; nucleotides outside the gene matches: 1. The length of the CDR3 is 12 residues. This CDR3 reads CSASLAGYEQYF. The CDR3 DNA is TGCAGTGCTAGTCTAGCGGGCTACGAGCAGTACTTC.

The chain employs TRBV2 and TRBJ2-7; TRBD1 is a possible D gene (5 bases). V was cut by 6 bases and J by 6 bases, with 12 bases left in between. Germline CDR1 is SNHLY and CDR2 is FYNNEI. CDR3 length: 12 residues. The DNA for the CDR3 is TGTGCCAGCAGGCCGGACATTACCGAGCAGTACTTC. It is translated as CASRPDITEQYF.

The J gene is TRBJ1-2, the V gene TRBV2; no reliable D call. CDR1 and CDR2 from the germline V gene are SNHLY and FYNNEI. V was clipped by 1 base and J by 10 bases, with 7 bases between them. The CDR3 runs to 11 residues. CDR3 region: CASSEEGHYTF. DNA for the CDR3: TGTGCCAGCAGTGAAGAAGGGCACTACACCTTC. Full variable domain (missing parts from reference TRBV2 and TRBJ1-2): EPEVTQTPSHQVTQMGQEVILRCVPISNHLYFYWYRQILGQKVEFLVSFYNNEISEKSEIFDDQFSVERPDGSNFTLKIRSTKLEDSAMYFCASSEEGHYTFGSGTRLTVV.

The chain recombines TRBV20-1 with TRBJ2-5; TRBD2 matches at 9 bases. After removal of 3 bases from V and 4 bases from J, the junction contained 9 bases not matched to a gene. Germline V gives CDR1 DFQATT, CDR2 SNEGSKA (reference sequence). The CDR3 is 15 amino acids. CDR3 nucleotide sequence: TGCAGTGCTAGGAATTTAGCGGGAGTGGTAGAGACCCAGTACTTC. Protein product: CSARNLAGVVETQYF.

This chain joins TRBV4-3 and TRBJ1-5; D may be TRBD1 (6 bases). This CDR3 is 17 amino acids long. CDR1 is LGHNA and CDR2 is YSLEER in the germline V gene. The V and J ends lost 0 bases and 5 bases respectively, with 17 bases between them. This chain's CDR3 is CASSQDIGGGAYQPQHF. The CDR3 coding sequence is TGCGCCAGCAGCCAAGATATCGGTGGGGGCGCCTATCAGCCCCAGCATTTT.

V is TRBV20-1 and J is TRBJ2-1, with a tentative D call TRBD2 (7 bases). V lost 0 bases, J lost 4 bases, and 16 bases lay in between. This CDR3 has 16 amino acids. Germline V lookup: CDR1 DFQATT, CDR2 SNEGSKA (reference sequence). The CDR3 sequence: CSARDWGREKYNEQFF. CDR3 nucleotides: TGCAGTGCTAGAGACTGGGGGCGGGAGAAGTACAATGAGCAGTTCTTC.

In DNA, the CDR3 is TGTGCCAGCAGCCTGACTAGCGGGATGGTCAATGAGCAGTTCTTC. It is translated as CASSLTSGMVNEQFF. V and J are TRBV28 and TRBJ2-1; TRBD2 agrees at 11 bases. Germline trimming cut 6 bases from V and 6 bases from J; bases unmatched to any gene: 7. In germline, CDR1 is MDHEN, CDR2 SYDVKM. CDR3 length equals 15 residues.

V gene TRBV28 combines with J gene TRBJ1-1, with 10 bases fitting TRBD1. The CDR3 runs 15 residues. Germline values: CDR1 MDHEN, CDR2 SYDVKM. Trimming took 5 bases from V and 3 from J; bases not matched to a gene: 6. CDR3 nucleotide sequence: TGTGCCAGCAGTGCGACAGGGGGCGCTCACACTGAAGCTTTCTTT. This encodes CASSATGGAHTEAFF.

The V call is TRBV21-1, the J call TRBJ2-7; TRBD2 was called by the table and not checked on the DNA. TRBV21-1 is tagged as a pseudogene. The length of the CDR3 is 16 residues. CDR3 bases: TGTGCCAGCAGGGAACTAGCGGGAGAATATTCCTACGAGCAGTACTTC. It specifies CASRELAGEYSYEQYF.

The chain is built from TRBV7-2 and TRBJ2-7, with 7 bases aligning to TRBD2. The CDR3 contains 14 residues. CDR1 and CDR2 from the germline V gene are SGHTA and FQGNSA. With 3 bases clipped from V and 0 bases from J, the junction kept 2 bases outside the gene matches. The CDR3 sequence is CASSFRTSSYEQYF. CDR3 in DNA: TGTGCCAGCAGCTTCCGGACTAGCTCCTACGAGCAGTACTTC.

The chain combines TRBV28 with TRBJ1-3; TRBD1 matches 7 bases. The length of the CDR3 is 16 residues. CDR1 is MDHEN, CDR2 SYDVKM, per germline. The V segment lost 6 bases and the J segment 0 bases; nucleotides outside the gene matches: 8. CDR3 nucleotides: TGTGCCAGCAGAACGAGGGACAGCCTCTCTGGAAACACCATATATTTT. It is translated as CASRTRDSLSGNTIYF.

This clonotype has a handful of counts. This chain joins TRBV6-1 and TRBJ2-1; possibly TRBD2 for D (6 bases). V gave up 4 bases and J gave up 1 base, with 14 bases separating them. CDR1 and CDR2 from the germline V gene are MNHNS and SASEGT. This CDR3 is 16 amino acids long. In nucleotides, the CDR3 is TGTGCCAGCAGTGCCCGAGAAGGGAGGTCCTACAATGAGCAGTTCTTC. Translation gives CASSAREGRSYNEQFF.

V gene TRBV6-1 combines with J gene TRBJ1-5, with D maybe TRBD1 (6 bases). Trimming removed 5 bases at V and 9 bases at J, with 11 bases between. This CDR3 has 12 residues. CDR1 and CDR2 (germline): MNHNS, SASEGT. CDR3 DNA sequence: TGTGCCAGCAGTACACAGGGTGGGCCCCAGCATTTT. Its protein product is CASSTQGGPQHF.

The genes are TRBV27 and TRBJ1-1, with a possible D match to TRBD1 (6 bases). Germline V gene lookup returns CDR1 MNHEY and CDR2 SMNVEV (reference sequence). V was trimmed by 1 base and J by 4 bases, leaving 10 bases between them. The CDR3 totals 14 residues. CDR3 nucleotides: TGTGCCAGCAGTTTATTGGGGGCCGGCACTGAAGCTTTCTTT. Residues: CASSLLGAGTEAFF.

The chain carries TRBV5-1 and TRBJ2-7, with 8 bases lining up with TRBD1. V was clipped by 0 bases and J by 3 bases; unmatched bases: 2. Germline CDR1 reads SGHRS; CDR2 reads YFSETQ. The length of the CDR3 is 14 residues. The CDR3 region has the DNA TGCGCCAGCAGCTTGGACAGGGGGGACTACGAGCAGTACTTC. Translated, it gives CASSLDRGDYEQYF.

The V and J genes are TRBV4-2 and TRBJ1-2, with 8 nucleotides matching TRBD1. This CDR3 has 14 residues. The trim removed 2 bases at V and 6 bases at J, leaving 5 bases unmatched. Germline CDR1 reads LGHNA; CDR2 reads YNFKEQ. The CDR3 here is CASSQSGTGDGYTF. The CDR3 DNA reads TGTGCCAGCAGCCAATCCGGGACAGGAGATGGCTACACCTTC.